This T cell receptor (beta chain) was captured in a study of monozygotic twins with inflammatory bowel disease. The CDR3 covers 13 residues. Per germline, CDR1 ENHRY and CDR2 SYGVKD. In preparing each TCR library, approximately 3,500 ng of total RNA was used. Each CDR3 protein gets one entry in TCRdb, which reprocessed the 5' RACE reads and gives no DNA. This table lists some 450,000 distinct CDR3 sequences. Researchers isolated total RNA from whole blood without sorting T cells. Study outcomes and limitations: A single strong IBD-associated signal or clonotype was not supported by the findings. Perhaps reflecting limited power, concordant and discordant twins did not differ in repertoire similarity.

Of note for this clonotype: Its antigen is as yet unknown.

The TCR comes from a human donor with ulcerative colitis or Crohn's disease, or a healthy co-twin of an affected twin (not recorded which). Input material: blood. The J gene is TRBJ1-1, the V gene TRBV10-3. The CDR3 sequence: CAISESVGEKAFF.